The rows below give T cell receptor beta chains drawn from one sample of a study of early T cells in non-severe SARS-CoV-2 infection. TCRdb reanalysed the 5' RACE reads using MiXCR and keeps one entry per CDR3 protein. The repertoire holds tens of thousands of distinct CDR3 sequences, with approximately 6.5% as singletons. This specimen consisted of whole blood, obtained at baseline. The receptors were gathered from an adult who was a healthcare worker with PCR-confirmed SARS-CoV-2 infection or an uninfected control (not recorded which). Both conserved end residues are trimmed from each CDR3. Each record gives: V gene, D gene, CDR3 protein. A D gene is named only where the DNA matches it firmly.

>TRBV3-1|.
ASSQGPNTIY
>TRBV5-1|TRBD2
ASQTSGANEQF
>TRBV4-3|.
ASSHSLGDTQY
>TRBV12-3/TRBV12-4|.
ASSSNTEAF
>TRBV19|TRBD1
ASFDRARSGELF
>TRBV2|.
ASSELPHSYNEQF
>TRBV19|.
ASSIRLRQGSDTQY
>TRBV29-1|.
SGKTGYEQY
>TRBV4-3|TRBD2
ASSQASLAGGANEQF
>TRBV7-2|.
ASGRVNEKLF
>TRBV7-2|.
ASSFRGSTDTQY
>TRBV25-1|TRBD2
ASSGASGGKFEQY
>TRBV5-1|TRBD1
ASSLERTGNTEAF
>TRBV3-1|.
ASSDSYTGELF
>TRBV3-1|TRBD1
ASSQGRGRGMNSPLH
>TRBV11-2|.
ASSLRRGYEQF
>TRBV12-3/TRBV12-4|.
ASSLDREKLF
>TRBV10-3|.
AYARGASGANVLT